A single T cell receptor beta chain is shown here with its context. The sample comes from a study of technical replicates of blood from a few donors. Sequenced by immunoSEQ multiplex PCR; TCRdb stores in-frame clones only, minus some. The table has fewer than 90,000 clones, about nine tenths seen once. The sequenced material came from T cells isolated from PBMCs. The source of this sequence is a human donor in good health.

In DNA, the CDR3 is TGTGCCAGCAGTTACTCTACGGGAGTCGCCGGGGAGCTGTTTTTT. It encodes CASSYSTGVAGELFF. The chain combines TRBV6-5 with TRBJ2-2, with D possibly matching TRBD2 (6 bases). The ends were cut back, 0 bases at V and 6 bases at J, with 11 bases in the middle. The CDR3 is 15 amino acids. Germline CDR1 is MNHEY and CDR2 is SVGAGI.